Many counts were recorded for the clone carrying this T cell receptor beta chain. Its antigen is undetermined. Amplification of TCR beta CDR3 regions used RNA as the template. Using the HTBI primer set, a first-round RT-PCR was run on the TCR CDR3. TCRdb re-derived calls from the multiplex PCR reads in MiXCR, one entry per CDR3 protein. The sample comprises about 250,000 distinct CDR3 sequences, more than 20% of which are singletons, and roughly 35% rests with the top ten. The data are from a study of T cells in Graves' hyperthyroidism and ophthalmopathy. Study context: Specimen type is peripheral blood, collected at initial diagnosis prior to any treatment. Findings and caveats of the study: Ophthalmopathy, which appeared later, was predicted by the model a median around 6.5 months before onset.

Using around 10 ml of fresh peripheral blood, PBMCs were prepared. This CDR3 comprises 18 residues. From germline, CDR1 is WNHNN and CDR2 SYGVQD (reference sequence). J was trimmed by 0 bases and V by 3 bases; bases with no gene match: 7. This clonotype was obtained from a woman in her thirties or forties with Graves' ophthalmopathy. This chain joins TRBV10-1 and TRBJ1-5, with 11 nucleotides matching TRBD1. Sequencing used blood. The CDR3 sequence is CASSEPGTGGSSNQPQHF. CDR3 nucleotide sequence: TGCGCCAGCAGTGAACCTGGGACAGGGGGATCTAGCAATCAGCCCCAGCATTTT.